A single sample is the source of the 18 T cell receptor beta chains below, sequenced in a study of OX40 agonist ivuxolimab in advanced cancers. TCRdb's copy holds only in-frame clones and misses some; the assay was immunoSEQ multiplex PCR. The sample has 9,500 to 10,000 clones, about 89% seen once; the top ten hold around 13%. This material consisted of CD4+ or CD8+ T cells sorted from blood, taken in a trial of the OX40 agonist ivuxolimab. Receptor source: an adult with an advanced solid tumor such as melanoma, head and neck, liver or kidney cancer.

The chain couples TRBV6-5 to TRBJ2-1, with a tentative D call TRBD2 (6 bases). This CDR3 is built from 14 residues. Trimming took 6 bases from V and 2 from J, leaving 11 bases between them. The germline CDR1 and CDR2 sequences are MNHEY and SVGAGI. CDR3 DNA sequence: TGTGCCAGCAGGGGTAGCGGCCCCTACAATGAGCAGTTCTTC. The encoded protein is CASRGSGPYNEQFF.

This clone was recorded a few times. The rearrangement uses TRBV5-4 and TRBJ1-4, with TRBD1 matching 7 bases. V gave up 4 bases and J gave up 6 bases; unmatched junction bases: 12. The germline CDR1 and CDR2 sequences are SGHNT and YYREEE (reference sequence). The CDR3 totals 16 residues. CDR3 sequence reads: CASSQDGRQGDEKLFF. The CDR3 DNA sequence: TGTGCCAGCAGCCAGGACGGGCGACAGGGTGATGAAAAACTGTTTTTT.

The chain joins TRBV5-6 to TRBJ1-2, with D uncertain. The CDR3 loop spans 12 amino acids. V was cut by 3 bases and J by 4 bases, with 7 bases left in between. Germline V CDR1 and CDR2: SGHDT, YYEEEE. The CDR3 DNA is TGTGCCAGCAGCTCGGACGGCTATGGCTACACCTTC. Translation: CASSSDGYGYTF.

The chain links TRBV6-5 to TRBJ2-5, with 9 positions matching TRBD1. V trimming: 5 bases; J trimming: 2 bases; junction bases outside the gene matches: 6. The CDR3 length is 15 residues. Germline values: CDR1 MNHEY, CDR2 SVGAGI. The CDR3 spells CASSQTGTGQETQYF. The CDR3, as DNA: TGTGCCAGCAGTCAGACCGGGACAGGGCAAGAGACCCAGTACTTC.

The genes are TRBV2 and TRBJ2-2, with TRBD1 matching over 9 bases. V dropped 7 bases and J dropped 3; count of bases not matched to a gene: 3. There are 14 residues in the CDR3. Germline-derived CDR1 and CDR2 are SNHLY and FYNNEI. The CDR3 loop reads CASKDRGDTGELFF. The CDR3 DNA follows: TGTGCCAGCAAGGACAGGGGAGACACCGGGGAGCTGTTTTTT.

The chain uses TRBV6-5 and TRBJ2-7; 7 bases match TRBD1. The V segment lost 0 bases and the J segment 6 bases; nucleotides outside the gene matches: 11. The CDR3 covers 16 residues. CDR1 is MNHEY, CDR2 SVGAGI, per germline. This chain's CDR3 is CASSYSMVRGYSEQYF. CDR3 nucleotide sequence: TGTGCCAGCAGTTACTCGATGGTCAGGGGGTACAGCGAGCAGTACTTC.

This clone was seen only once. The chain recombines TRBV6-1 with TRBJ1-5; D unclear. The germline V gene has CDR1 MNHNS and CDR2 SASEGT. Trimming cost V 5 bases and J 4 bases, with 6 bases left between them. This CDR3 comprises 12 residues. This CDR3 reads CASSKPNQPQHF. The DNA of the CDR3 is TGTGCCAGCAGTAAACCTAATCAGCCCCAGCATTTT.

This rearrangement joins TRBV28 to TRBJ2-2; 11 positions match TRBD2. The CDR3 totals 17 residues. Germline assignment: CDR1 MDHEN and CDR2 SYDVKM. V gave up 0 bases and J gave up 12 bases; unmatched junction bases: 12. The DNA for the CDR3 is TGTGCCAGCAGTTTATGGATGACTAGCGGGACCGCCAAGAAGCTGTTTTTT. It is translated as CASSLWMTSGTAKKLFF.

This rearrangement joins TRBV14 to TRBJ2-1, with D perhaps assigned TRBD1 or TRBD2 (7 bases each). Trimming cost V 5 bases and J 7 bases, with 21 bases left between them. This CDR3 has 16 residues. Per the germline V gene, CDR1 is SGHDN and CDR2 is FVKESK. Written as DNA, the CDR3 is TGTGCCAGCAGCAAAGGGTTCCAGGGGGGGTATAATGAGCAGTTCTTC. Amino acid sequence: CASSKGFQGGYNEQFF.

This chain links TRBV7-3 with TRBJ2-7, with D possibly being TRBD1 (6 bases). The germline CDR1 and CDR2 sequences are SGHTA and FQGTGA. The CDR3 extends over 14 amino acids. Trimming removed 6 bases from V and 0 bases from J, with 12 bases in between. CDR3 bases: TGTGCCAGCAGTCCGGACAGACACTCCTACGAGCAGTACTTC. Protein product: CASSPDRHSYEQYF.

The genes are TRBV28 and TRBJ2-7; D might be TRBD1 or TRBD2, each matching 5 bases. This CDR3 spans 15 amino acids. With 7 bases removed from V and 1 base from J, the gap between germline ends came to 17 bases. Germline V lookup: CDR1 MDHEN, CDR2 SYDVKM. The CDR3 spells CASKIGGFGSYEQYF. The CDR3 DNA reads as TGTGCCAGCAAGATTGGGGGTTTCGGGTCCTACGAGCAGTACTTC. The full variable domain, completed using reference TRBV28 and TRBJ2-7, is DVKVTQSSRYLVKRTGEKVFLECVQDMDHENMFWYRQDPGLGLRLIYFSYDVKMKEKGDIPEGYSVSREKKERFSLILESASTNQTSMYLCASKIGGFGSYEQYFGPGTRLTVT.

The chain joins TRBV28 to TRBJ2-1; 7 bases agree with TRBD2. The ends lost 8 bases at V and 7 bases at J; junction bases unmatched: 5. The CDR3 is 12 residues long. The germline V gene encodes CDR1 MDHEN and CDR2 SYDVKM. CDR3 DNA sequence: TGTGCCAGCGGGAGGGCTAGAAATGAGCAGTTCTTC. Residues: CASGRARNEQFF.

The chain couples TRBV6-5 to TRBJ2-5; D is ambiguous. The CDR3 has 13 residues. The germline V gene has CDR1 MNHEY and CDR2 SVGAGI. Deletions cut 9 bases from V and 2 bases from J, with 13 bases between. This CDR3 reads CASSPQRQETQYF. In DNA form, the CDR3 reads TGTGCCAGTTCCCCCCAAAGACAAGAGACCCAGTACTTC.

This clone was seen once. The rearrangement joins TRBV19 to TRBJ2-2; D might be TRBD2 (5 bases). Germline CDR1 LNHDA, CDR2 SQIVND (reference sequence). Trimming took off 3 bases at V and 5 bases at J, with 16 bases between the two ends. This CDR3 comprises 16 residues. CDR3 region: CASSIGLRVRTGELFF. CDR3 nucleotides: TGTGCCAGTAGTATTGGACTTAGGGTTAGGACCGGGGAGCTGTTTTTT. The whole variable domain, filled in from reference TRBV19 and TRBJ2-2, reads DGGITQSPKYLFRKEGQNVTLSCEQNLNHDAMYWYRQDPGQGLRLIYYSQIVNDFQKGDIAEGYSVSREKKESFPLTVTSAQKNPTAFYLCASSIGLRVRTGELFFGEGSRLTVL.

The chain recombines TRBV28 with TRBJ2-1, with TRBD2 identical over 14 bases. The germline V gene encodes CDR1 MDHEN and CDR2 SYDVKM. There are 15 residues in the CDR3. J lost 6 bases, V lost 5 bases, and 3 bases had no gene match. The CDR3 here is CASSPGTSGSNEQFF. CDR3 nucleotide sequence: TGTGCCAGCAGTCCCGGGACTAGCGGGAGCAATGAGCAGTTCTTC. The whole variable domain, remainder taken from reference TRBV28 and TRBJ2-1, is DVKVTQSSRYLVKRTGEKVFLECVQDMDHENMFWYRQDPGLGLRLIYFSYDVKMKEKGDIPEGYSVSREKKERFSLILESASTNQTSMYLCASSPGTSGSNEQFFGPGTRLTVL.

This chain links TRBV6-1 with TRBJ2-5; TRBD2 matches at 8 bases. The CDR3 covers 13 residues. The V segment lost 4 bases and the J segment 5 bases; nucleotides outside the gene matches: 3. Germline loops: CDR1 MNHNS, CDR2 SASEGT. The CDR3 bases are TGTGCCAGCAGTGGGGAGCGGGAGGAGACCCAGTACTTC. Its protein product is CASSGEREETQYF.

A single count supports this clone. The chain has TRBV28 and TRBJ2-7, with TRBD1 matching over 8 bases. This CDR3 spans 13 amino acids. Per germline, CDR1 MDHEN and CDR2 SYDVKM. V dropped 6 bases and J dropped 6; count of bases not matched to a gene: 7. Here the CDR3 DNA reads TGTGCCAGCAGCCTGACAGGGGTGGGCGAGCAGTACTTC. Translation gives CASSLTGVGEQYF.

The chain has TRBV2 and TRBJ2-3; no firm D call. Germline V gene lookup returns CDR1 SNHLY and CDR2 FYNNEI. This CDR3 is 13 amino acids long. Trimming left V 3 bases short and J 4 bases short, with 8 bases between. CDR3 sequence: CASSDLMADTQYF. CDR3 bases: TGTGCCAGCAGTGACCTCATGGCAGATACGCAGTATTTT.